This TCR beta chain was recorded in a study of graft-versus-host responses after intestinal transplantation. Study context: Multivisceral, liver-intestinal, or isolated intestinal transplants were performed in recipients. Once they had received anti-thymocyte globulin induction, all recipients took tacrolimus and steroids for two to three years. General study results and limits: Among recipient marrow samples, GvH clones were found; some appeared first in ileum or blood. Circulating GvH clone levels at their peak were associated with HvG declines (early post-transplant).

Germline V CDR1 and CDR2: MNHEY, SVGAGI. V gave up 6 bases and J gave up 5 bases; unmatched junction bases: 3. The CDR3 is 13 residues long. Produced via immunoSEQ multiplex PCR; TCRdb's table is partial and in-frame only. Of tens of thousands of clones in the sample, about 92% were seen once. On this clone: Its antigen is undetermined.

The source of this sequence is a human donor who received an intestinal transplant. The chain employs TRBV6-5 and TRBJ2-2; 7 bases map to TRBD2. Sequencing was performed on unstimulated CD8+ T cells sorted from spleen or lymph node cells, taken before intestinal transplant. The CDR3 DNA reads as TGTGCCAGCAGCCACGGGGGGACCGGGGAGCTGTTTTTT. It specifies CASSHGGTGELFF.